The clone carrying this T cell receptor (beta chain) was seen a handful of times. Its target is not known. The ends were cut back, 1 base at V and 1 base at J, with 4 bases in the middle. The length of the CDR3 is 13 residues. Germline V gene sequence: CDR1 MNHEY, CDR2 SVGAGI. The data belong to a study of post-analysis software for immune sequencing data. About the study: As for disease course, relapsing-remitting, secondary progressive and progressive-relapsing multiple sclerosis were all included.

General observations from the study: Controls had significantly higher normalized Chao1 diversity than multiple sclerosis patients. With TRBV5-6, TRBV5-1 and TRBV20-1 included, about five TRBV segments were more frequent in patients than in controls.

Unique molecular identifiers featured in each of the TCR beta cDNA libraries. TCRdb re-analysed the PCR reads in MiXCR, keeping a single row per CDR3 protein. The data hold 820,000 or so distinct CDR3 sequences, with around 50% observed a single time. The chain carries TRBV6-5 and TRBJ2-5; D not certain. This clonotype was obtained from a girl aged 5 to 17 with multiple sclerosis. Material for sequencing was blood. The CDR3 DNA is TGTGCCAGCAGTTACTACAGCCAAGAGACCCAGTACTTC. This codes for CASSYYSQETQYF.